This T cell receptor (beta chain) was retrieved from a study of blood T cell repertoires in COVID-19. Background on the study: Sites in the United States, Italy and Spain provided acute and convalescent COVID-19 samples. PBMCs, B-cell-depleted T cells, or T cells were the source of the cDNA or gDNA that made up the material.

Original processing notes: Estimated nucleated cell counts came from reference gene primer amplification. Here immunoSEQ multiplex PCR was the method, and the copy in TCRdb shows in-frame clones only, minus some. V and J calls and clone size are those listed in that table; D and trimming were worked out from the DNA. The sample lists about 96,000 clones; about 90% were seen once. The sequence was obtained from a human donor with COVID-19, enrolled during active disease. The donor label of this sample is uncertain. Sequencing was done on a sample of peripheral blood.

CDR3 DNA sequence: TGTGCCAGCAGCCAACTCGGACAGGGTGGATATGGCTACACCTTC. It translates to CASSQLGQGGYGYTF. V gene TRBV3-1 (or the pseudogene TRBV3-2) combines with J gene TRBJ1-2; 8 bases agree with TRBD1. There are 15 residues in the CDR3. The junction had 7 bases not matched to a gene; V was cut back by 2 bases and J by 5 bases. Germline V gene sequence: CDR1 LGHDT, CDR2 YNNKEL (reference sequence).